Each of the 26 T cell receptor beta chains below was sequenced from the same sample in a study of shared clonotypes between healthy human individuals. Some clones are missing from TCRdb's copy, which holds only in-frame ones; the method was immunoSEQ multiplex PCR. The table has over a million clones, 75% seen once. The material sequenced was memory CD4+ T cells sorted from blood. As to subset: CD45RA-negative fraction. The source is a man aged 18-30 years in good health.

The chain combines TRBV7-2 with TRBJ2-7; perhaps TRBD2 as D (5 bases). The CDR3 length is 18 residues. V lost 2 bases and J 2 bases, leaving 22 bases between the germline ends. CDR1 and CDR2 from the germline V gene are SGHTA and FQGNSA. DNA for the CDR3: TGTGCCAGCAGCTTATACTTCGCAAGCGGAACAATCACCTACGAGCAGTACTTC. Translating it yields CASSLYFASGTITYEQYF.

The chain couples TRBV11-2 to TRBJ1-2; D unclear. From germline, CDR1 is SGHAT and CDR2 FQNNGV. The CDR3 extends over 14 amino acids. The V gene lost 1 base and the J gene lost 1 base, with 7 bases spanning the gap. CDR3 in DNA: TGTGCCAGCAGCTTAGCCGACATTAACTATGGCTACACCTTC. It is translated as CASSLADINYGYTF.

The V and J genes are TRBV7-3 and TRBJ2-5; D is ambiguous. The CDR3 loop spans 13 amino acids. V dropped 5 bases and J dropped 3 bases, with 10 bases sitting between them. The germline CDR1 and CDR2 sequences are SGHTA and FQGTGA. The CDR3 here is CASSADPKETQYF. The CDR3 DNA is TGTGCCAGCAGCGCAGACCCTAAAGAGACCCAGTACTTC.

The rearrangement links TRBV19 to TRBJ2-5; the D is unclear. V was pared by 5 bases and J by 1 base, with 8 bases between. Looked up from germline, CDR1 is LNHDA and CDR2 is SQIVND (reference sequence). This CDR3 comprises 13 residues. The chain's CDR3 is CASSAVIQETQYF. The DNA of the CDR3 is TGTGCCAGTAGTGCGGTTATCCAAGAGACCCAGTACTTC.

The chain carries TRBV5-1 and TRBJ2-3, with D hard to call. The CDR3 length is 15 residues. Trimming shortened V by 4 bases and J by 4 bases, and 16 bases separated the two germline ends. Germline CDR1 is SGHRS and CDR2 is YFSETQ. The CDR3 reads CASSKDGKPSDTQYF. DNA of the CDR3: TGCGCCAGCAGCAAGGACGGCAAACCTTCAGATACGCAGTATTTT. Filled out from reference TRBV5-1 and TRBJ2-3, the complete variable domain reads KAGVTQTPRYLIKTRGQQVTLSCSPISGHRSVSWYQQTPGQGLQFLFEYFSETQRNKGNFPGRFSGRQFSNSRSEMNVSTLELGDSALYLCASSKDGKPSDTQYFGPGTRLTVL.

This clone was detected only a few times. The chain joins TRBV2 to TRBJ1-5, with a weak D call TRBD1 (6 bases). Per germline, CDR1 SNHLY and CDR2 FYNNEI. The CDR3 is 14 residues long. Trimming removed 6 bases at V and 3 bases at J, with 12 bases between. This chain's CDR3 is CASRPQGNNQPQHF. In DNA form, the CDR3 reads TGTGCCAGCAGGCCCCAGGGGAACAATCAGCCCCAGCATTTT. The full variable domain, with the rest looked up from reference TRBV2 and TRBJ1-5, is EPEVTQTPSHQVTQMGQEVILRCVPISNHLYFYWYRQILGQKVEFLVSFYNNEISEKSEIFDDQFSVERPDGSNFTLKIRSTKLEDSAMYFCASRPQGNNQPQHFGDGTRLSIL.

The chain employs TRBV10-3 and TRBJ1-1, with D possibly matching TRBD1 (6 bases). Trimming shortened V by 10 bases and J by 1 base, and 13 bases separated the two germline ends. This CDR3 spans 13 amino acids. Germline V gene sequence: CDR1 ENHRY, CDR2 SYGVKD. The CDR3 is CASTGTSNTEAFF. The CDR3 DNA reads TGTGCCAGTACCGGGACATCGAACACTGAAGCTTTCTTT.

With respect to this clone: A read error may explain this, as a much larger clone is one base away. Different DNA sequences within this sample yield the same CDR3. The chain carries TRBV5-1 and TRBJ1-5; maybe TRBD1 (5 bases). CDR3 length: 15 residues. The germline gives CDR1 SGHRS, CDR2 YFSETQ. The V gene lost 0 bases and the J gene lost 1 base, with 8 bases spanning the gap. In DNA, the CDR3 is TGCGCCAGCAGCTTGGCTGGGGACAGCAATCAGCCCCAGCATTTT. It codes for CASSLAGDSNQPQHF.

CDR3 DNA: TGTGCCAGCTCACCACTACTGAATGACAGGTCTGGAAACACCATATATTTT. Translation: CASSPLLNDRSGNTIYF. The chain has TRBV18 and TRBJ1-3; D may be TRBD1 (6 bases). CDR1 and CDR2 from the germline V gene are KGHSH and LQKENI. V lost 1 base and J 1 base, leaving 14 bases between the germline ends. The CDR3 covers 17 residues.

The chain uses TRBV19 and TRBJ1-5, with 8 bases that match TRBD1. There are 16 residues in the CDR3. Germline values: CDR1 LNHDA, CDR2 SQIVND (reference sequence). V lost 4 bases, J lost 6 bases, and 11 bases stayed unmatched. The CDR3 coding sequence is TGTGCCAGTAGTAACATACAGGGGGTTGGGAGTCAGCCCCAGCATTTT. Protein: CASSNIQGVGSQPQHF.

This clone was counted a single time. The CDR3 here is CASRLLAGPDTQYF. The CDR3 coding sequence is TGTGCCAGCAGACTACTAGCGGGACCAGATACGCAGTATTTT. The rearrangement uses TRBV27 and TRBJ2-3; TRBD2 aligns across 10 bases. Germline V CDR1 and CDR2: MNHEY, SMNVEV (reference sequence). The junction had 4 bases not matched to a gene; V was cut back by 6 bases and J by 4 bases. This CDR3 spans 14 amino acids.

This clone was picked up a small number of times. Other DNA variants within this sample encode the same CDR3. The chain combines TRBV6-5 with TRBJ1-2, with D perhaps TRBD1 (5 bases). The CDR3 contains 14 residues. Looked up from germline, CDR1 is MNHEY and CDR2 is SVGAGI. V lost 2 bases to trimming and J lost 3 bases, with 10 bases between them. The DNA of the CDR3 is TGTGCCAGCAGTTACGGGAGGGGTTACTATGGCTACACCTTC. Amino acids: CASSYGRGYYGYTF.

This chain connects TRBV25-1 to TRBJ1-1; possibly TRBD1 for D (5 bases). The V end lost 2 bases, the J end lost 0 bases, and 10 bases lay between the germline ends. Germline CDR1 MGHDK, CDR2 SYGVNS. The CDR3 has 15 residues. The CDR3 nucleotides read TGTGCCAGCAGTGAAACAGGAACAGTGAACACTGAAGCTTTCTTT. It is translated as CASSETGTVNTEAFF.

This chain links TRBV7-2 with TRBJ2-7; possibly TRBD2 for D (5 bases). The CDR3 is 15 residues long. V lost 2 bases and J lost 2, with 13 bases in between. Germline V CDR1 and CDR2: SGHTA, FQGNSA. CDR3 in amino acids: CASSLMEDPTYEQYF. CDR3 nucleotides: TGTGCCAGCAGCTTAATGGAGGACCCTACCTACGAGCAGTACTTC.

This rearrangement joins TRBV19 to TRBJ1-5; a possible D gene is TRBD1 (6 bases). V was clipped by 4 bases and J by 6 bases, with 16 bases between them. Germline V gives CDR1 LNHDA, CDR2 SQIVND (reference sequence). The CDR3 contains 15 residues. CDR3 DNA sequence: TGTGCCAGTAGTAAAGGGGACAAGGGCAGTCAGCCCCAGCATTTT. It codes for CASSKGDKGSQPQHF.

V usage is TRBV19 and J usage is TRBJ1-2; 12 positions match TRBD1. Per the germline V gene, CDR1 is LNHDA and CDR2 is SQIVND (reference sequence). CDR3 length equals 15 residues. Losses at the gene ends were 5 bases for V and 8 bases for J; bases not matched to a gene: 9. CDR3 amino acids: CASSPPGQGARGYTF. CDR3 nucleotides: TGTGCCAGTAGTCCTCCGGGACAGGGGGCTCGAGGCTACACCTTC.

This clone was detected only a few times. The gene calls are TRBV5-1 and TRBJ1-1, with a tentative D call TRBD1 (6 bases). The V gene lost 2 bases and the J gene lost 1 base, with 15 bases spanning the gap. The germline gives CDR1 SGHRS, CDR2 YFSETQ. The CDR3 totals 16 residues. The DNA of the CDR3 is TGCGCCAGCAGCTTCATTAGGGGGTCCTCGAACACTGAAGCTTTCTTT. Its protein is CASSFIRGSSNTEAFF.

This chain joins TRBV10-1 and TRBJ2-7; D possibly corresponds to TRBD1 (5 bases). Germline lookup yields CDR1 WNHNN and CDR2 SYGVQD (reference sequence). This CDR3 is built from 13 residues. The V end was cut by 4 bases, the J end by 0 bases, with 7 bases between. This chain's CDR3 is CASSGQSSYEQYF. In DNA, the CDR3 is TGCGCCAGCAGTGGACAGAGCTCCTACGAGCAGTACTTC.

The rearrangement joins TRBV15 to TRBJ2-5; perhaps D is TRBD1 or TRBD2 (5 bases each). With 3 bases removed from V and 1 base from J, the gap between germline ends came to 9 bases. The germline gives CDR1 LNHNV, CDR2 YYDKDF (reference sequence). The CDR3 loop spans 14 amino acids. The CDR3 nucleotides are TGTGCCACCAGCAGCGGGACGTGCCAAGAGACCCAGTACTTC. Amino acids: CATSSGTCQETQYF.

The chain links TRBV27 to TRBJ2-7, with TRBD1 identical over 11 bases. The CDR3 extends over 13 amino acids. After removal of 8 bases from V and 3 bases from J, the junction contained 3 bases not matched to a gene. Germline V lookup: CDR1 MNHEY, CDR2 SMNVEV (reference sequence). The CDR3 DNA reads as TGTGCCAGCGTCGGGACAGGGGGCTACGAGCAGTACTTC. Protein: CASVGTGGYEQYF.

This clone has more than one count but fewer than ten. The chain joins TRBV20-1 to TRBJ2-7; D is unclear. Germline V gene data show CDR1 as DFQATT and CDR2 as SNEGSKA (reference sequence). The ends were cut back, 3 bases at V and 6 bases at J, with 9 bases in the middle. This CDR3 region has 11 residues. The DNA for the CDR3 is TGCAGTGCTAGTCCAGGCCGCGAGCAGTACTTC. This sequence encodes CSASPGREQYF.

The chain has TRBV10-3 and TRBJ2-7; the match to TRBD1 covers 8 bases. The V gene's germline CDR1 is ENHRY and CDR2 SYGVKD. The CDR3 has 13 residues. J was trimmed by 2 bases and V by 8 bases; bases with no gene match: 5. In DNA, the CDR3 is TGTGCCATCGGGACAGGCGATACCTACGAGCAGTACTTC. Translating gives CAIGTGDTYEQYF.

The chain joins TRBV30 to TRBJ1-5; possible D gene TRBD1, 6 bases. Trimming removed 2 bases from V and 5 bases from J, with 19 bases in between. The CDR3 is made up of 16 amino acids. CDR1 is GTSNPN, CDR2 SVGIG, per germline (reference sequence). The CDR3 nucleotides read TGTGCCTGGAGTCTGGACCGACAGGCTCTGTATCAGCCCCAGCATTTT. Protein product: CAWSLDRQALYQPQHF. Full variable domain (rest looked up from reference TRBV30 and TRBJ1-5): SQTIHQWPATLVQPVGSPLSLECTVEGTSNPNLYWYRQAAGRGLQLLFYSVGIGQISSEVPQNLSASRPQDRQFILSSKKLLLSDSGFYLCAWSLDRQALYQPQHFGDGTRLSIL.

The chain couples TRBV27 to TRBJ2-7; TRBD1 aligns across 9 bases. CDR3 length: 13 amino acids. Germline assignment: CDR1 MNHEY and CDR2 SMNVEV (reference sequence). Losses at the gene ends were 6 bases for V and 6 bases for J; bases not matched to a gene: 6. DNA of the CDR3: TGTGCCAGCAGGGACAGGGGTATGGGCGAGCAGTACTTC. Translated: CASRDRGMGEQYF.

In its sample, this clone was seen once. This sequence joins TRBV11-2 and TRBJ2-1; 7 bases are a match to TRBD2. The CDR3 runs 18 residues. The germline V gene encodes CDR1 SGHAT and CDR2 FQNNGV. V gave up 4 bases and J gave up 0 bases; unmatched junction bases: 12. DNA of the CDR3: TGTGCCAGCAGCTCCCTATCCGTCGGGAGGTTCTCCTACAATGAGCAGTTCTTC. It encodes CASSSLSVGRFSYNEQFF.

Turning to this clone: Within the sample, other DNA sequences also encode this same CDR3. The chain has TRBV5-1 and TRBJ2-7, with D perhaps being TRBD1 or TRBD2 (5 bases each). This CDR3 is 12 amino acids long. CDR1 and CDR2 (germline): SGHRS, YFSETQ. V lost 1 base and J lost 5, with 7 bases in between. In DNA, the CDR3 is TGCGCCAGCAGCTTGCGAGGGGACGAGCAGTACTTC. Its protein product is CASSLRGDEQYF. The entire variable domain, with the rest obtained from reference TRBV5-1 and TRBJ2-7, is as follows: KAGVTQTPRYLIKTRGQQVTLSCSPISGHRSVSWYQQTPGQGLQFLFEYFSETQRNKGNFPGRFSGRQFSNSRSEMNVSTLELGDSALYLCASSLRGDEQYFGPGTRLTVT.